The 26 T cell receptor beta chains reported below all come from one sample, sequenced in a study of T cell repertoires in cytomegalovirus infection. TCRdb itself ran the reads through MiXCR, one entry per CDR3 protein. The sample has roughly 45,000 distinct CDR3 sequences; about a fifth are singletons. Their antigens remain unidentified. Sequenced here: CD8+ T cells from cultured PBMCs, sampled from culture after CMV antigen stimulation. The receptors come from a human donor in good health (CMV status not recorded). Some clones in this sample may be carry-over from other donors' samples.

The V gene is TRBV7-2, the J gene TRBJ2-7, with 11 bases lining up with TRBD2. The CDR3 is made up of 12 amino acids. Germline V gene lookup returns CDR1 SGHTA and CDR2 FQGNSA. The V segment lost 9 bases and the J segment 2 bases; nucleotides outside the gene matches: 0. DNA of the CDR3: TGTGCCAGTAGCGGGAGGGCCTACGAGCAGTACTTC. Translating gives CASSGRAYEQYF.

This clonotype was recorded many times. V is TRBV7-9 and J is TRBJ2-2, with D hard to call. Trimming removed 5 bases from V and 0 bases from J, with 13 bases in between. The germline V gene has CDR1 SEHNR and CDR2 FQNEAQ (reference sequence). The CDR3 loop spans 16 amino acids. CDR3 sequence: CASSPRMAANTGELFF. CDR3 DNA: TGTGCCAGCAGCCCACGGATGGCAGCGAACACCGGGGAGCTGTTTTTT. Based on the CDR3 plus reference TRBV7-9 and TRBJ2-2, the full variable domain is DTGVSQNPRHKITKRGQNVTFRCDPISEHNRLYWYRQTLGQGPEFLTYFQNEAQLEKSRLLSDRFSAERPKGSFSTLEIQRTEQGDSAMYLCASSPRMAANTGELFFGEGSRLTVL.

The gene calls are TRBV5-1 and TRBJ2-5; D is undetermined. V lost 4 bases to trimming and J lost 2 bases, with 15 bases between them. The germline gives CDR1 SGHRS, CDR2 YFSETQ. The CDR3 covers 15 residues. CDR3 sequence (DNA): TGCGCCAGCAGCCTCTCTGGGATAACTCAAGAGACCCAGTACTTC. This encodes CASSLSGITQETQYF.

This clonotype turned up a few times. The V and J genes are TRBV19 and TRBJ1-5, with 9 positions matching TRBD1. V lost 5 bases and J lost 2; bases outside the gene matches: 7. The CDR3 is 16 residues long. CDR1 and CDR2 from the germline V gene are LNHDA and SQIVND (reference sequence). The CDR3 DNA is TGTGCCAGTAGTTCCTCGGGACAGGGAGGCAATCAGCCCCAGCATTTT. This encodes CASSSSGQGGNQPQHF.

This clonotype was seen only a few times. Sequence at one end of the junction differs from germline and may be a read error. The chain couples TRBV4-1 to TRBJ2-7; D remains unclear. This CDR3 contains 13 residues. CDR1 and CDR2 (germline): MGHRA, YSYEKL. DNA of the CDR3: TGCGCCAGCAGCCAAGATCCGCAGGATCCTTTTGTTTTC. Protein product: CASSQDPQDPFVF.

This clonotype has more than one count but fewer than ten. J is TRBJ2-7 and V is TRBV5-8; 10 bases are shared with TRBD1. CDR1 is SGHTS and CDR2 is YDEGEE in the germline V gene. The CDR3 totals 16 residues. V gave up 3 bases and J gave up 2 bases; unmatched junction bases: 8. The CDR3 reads CASSSRDRGTTYEQYF. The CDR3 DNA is TGTGCCAGCAGCTCCCGGGACAGGGGAACAACCTACGAGCAGTACTTC.

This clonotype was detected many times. Here the CDR3 DNA reads TGCGCCAGCAGCCAAGACGGAACAGGGTCAGATACGCAGTATTTT. Its protein is CASSQDGTGSDTQYF. This sequence joins TRBV4-3 and TRBJ2-3; the D gene is possibly TRBD1 (6 bases). CDR1 and CDR2 (germline): LGHNA, YSLEER. The V end was cut by 0 bases, the J end by 4 bases, with 11 bases between. This CDR3 has 15 residues.

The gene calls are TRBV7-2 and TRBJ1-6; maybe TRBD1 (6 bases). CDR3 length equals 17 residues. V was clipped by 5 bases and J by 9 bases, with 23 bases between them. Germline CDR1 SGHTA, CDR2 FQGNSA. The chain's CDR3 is CASSINQGRGGGSPLHF. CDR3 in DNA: TGTGCCAGCAGCATTAACCAGGGGCGCGGAGGTGGTTCACCCCTCCACTTT.

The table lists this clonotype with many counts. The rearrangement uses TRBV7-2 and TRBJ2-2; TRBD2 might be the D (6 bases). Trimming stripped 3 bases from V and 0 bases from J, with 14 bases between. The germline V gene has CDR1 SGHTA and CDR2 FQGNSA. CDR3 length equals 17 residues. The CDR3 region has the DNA TGTGCCAGCAGCTTCCCGGGGGAGAGGGCGAACACCGGGGAGCTGTTTTTT. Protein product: CASSFPGERANTGELFF.

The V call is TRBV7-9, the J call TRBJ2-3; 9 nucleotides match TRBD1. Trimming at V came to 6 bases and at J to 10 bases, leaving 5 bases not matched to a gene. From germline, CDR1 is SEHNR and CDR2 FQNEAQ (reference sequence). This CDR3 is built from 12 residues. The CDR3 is CASRDRGASQYF. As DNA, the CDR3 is TGTGCCAGCAGGGACAGGGGAGCATCGCAGTATTTT.

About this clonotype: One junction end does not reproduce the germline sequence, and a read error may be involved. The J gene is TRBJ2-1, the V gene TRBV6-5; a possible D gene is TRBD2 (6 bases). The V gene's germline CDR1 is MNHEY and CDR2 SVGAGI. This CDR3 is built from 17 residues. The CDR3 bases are TGTGCCCGCAGTGAAGAGACCATAGCGGCGACGTACAATGAGCAGTTCTTC. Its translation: CARSEETIAATYNEQFF.

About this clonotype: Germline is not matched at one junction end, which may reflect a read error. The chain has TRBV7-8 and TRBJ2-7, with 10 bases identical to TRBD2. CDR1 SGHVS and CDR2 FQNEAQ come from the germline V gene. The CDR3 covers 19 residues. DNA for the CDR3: TGTGCCAGCAGCCTAGCCCTGATTAGCGGGAGGCCGGGCTCCTACGAGCAGTACTTC. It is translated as CASSLALISGRPGSYEQYF.

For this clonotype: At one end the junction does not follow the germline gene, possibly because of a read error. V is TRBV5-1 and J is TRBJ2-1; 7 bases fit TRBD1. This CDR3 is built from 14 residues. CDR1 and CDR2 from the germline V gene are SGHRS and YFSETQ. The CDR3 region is CASSLETGYNGQFF. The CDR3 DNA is TGCGCCAGCAGCTTAGAGACAGGGTACAATGGGCAGTTCTTC.

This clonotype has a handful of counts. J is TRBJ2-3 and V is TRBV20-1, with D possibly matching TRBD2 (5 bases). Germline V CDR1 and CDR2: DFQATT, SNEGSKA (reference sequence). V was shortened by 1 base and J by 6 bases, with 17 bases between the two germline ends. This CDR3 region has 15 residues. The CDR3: CSARASNRRGDTQYF. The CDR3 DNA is TGCAGTGCTAGAGCATCTAACCGCCGCGGGGATACGCAGTATTTT.

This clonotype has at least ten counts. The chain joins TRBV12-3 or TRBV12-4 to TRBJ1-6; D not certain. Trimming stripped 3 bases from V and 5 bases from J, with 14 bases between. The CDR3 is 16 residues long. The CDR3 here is CASSFQDPFNNSPLHF. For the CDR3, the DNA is TGTGCCAGCAGTTTTCAGGACCCCTTTAATAATTCACCCCTCCACTTT.

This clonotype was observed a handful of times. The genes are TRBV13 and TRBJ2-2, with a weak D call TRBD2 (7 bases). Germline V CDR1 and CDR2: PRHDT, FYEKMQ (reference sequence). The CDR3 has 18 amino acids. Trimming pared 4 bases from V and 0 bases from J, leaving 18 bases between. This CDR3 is CASSSRGARGPNTGELFF. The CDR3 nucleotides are TGTGCCAGCAGCTCCCGGGGGGCGCGTGGTCCGAACACCGGGGAGCTGTTTTTT. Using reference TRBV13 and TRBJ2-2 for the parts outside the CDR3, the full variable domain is AAGVIQSPRHLIKEKRETATLKCYPIPRHDTVYWYQQGPGQDPQFLISFYEKMQSDKGSIPDRFSAQQFSDYHSELNMSSLELGDSALYFCASSSRGARGPNTGELFFGEGSRLTVL.

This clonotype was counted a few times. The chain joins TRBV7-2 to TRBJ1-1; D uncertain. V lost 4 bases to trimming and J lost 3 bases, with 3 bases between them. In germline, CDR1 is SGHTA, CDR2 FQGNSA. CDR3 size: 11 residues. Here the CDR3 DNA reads TGTGCCAGCAGCTATTACACTGAAGCTTTCTTT. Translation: CASSYYTEAFF.

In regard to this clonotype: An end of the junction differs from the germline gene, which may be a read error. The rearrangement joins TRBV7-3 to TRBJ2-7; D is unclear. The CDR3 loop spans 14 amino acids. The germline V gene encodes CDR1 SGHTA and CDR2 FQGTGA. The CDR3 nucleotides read TGTGCCAGCAGCCTAACGGACCACCTACGAGAGCAGTACTTC. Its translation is CASSLTDHLREQYF.

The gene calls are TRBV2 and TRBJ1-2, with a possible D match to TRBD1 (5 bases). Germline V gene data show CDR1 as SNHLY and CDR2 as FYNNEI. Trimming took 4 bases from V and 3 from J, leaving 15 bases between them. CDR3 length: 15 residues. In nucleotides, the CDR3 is TGTGCCAGCAGTGGCCGGGAGGGGCTTTACTATGGCTACACCTTC. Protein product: CASSGREGLYYGYTF.

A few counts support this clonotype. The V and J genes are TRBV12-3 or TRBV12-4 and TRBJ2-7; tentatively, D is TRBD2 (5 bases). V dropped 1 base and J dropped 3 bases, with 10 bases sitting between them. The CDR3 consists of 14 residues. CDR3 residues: CASSLEREGYEQYF. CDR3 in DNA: TGTGCCAGCAGTTTAGAGAGAGAGGGCTACGAGCAGTACTTC.

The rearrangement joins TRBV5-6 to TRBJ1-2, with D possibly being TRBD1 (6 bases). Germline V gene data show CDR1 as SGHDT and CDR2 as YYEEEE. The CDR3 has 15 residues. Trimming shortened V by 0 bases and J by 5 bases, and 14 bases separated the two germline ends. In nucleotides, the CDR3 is TGTGCCAGCAGCTTGGGACAGGTTGTTTGGTATGGCTACACCTTC. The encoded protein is CASSLGQVVWYGYTF.

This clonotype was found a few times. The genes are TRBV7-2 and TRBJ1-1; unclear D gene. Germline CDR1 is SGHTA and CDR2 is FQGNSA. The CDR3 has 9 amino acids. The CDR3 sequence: CAYDTEAFF. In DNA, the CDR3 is TGTGCTTATGACACTGAAGCTTTCTTT.

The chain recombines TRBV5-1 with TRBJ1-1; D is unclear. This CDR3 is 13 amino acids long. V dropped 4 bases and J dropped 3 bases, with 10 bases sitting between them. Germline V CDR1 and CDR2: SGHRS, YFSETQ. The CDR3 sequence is CASSPGRDTEAFF. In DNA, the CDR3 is TGCGCCAGCAGCCCCGGCCGGGACACTGAAGCTTTCTTT.

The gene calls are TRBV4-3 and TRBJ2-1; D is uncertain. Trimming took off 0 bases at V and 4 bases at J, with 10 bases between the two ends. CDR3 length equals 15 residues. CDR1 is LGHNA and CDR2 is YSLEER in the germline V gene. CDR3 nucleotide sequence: TGCGCCAGCAGCCAAGATAGGGTTAGGTACAATGAGCAGTTCTTC. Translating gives CASSQDRVRYNEQFF.

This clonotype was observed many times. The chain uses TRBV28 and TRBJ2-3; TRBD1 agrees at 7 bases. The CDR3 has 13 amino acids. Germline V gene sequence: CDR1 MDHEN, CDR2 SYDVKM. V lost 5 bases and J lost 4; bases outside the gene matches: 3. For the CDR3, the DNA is TGTGCCAGCAGTCCGACAGGGTCAGATACGCAGTATTTT. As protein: CASSPTGSDTQYF.

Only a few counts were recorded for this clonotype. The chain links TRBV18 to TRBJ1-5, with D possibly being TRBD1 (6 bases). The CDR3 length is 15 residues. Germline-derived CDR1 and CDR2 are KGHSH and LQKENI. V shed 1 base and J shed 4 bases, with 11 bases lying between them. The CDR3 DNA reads TGTGCCAGCTCACCACAAGAAGGGGGAAATCAGCCCCAGCATTTT. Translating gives CASSPQEGGNQPQHF. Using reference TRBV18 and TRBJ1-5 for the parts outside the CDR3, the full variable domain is NAGVMQNPRHLVRRRGQEARLRCSPMKGHSHVYWYRQLPEEGLKFMVYLQKENIIDESGMPKERFSAEFPKEGPSILRIQQVVRGDSAAYFCASSPQEGGNQPQHFGDGTRLSIL.